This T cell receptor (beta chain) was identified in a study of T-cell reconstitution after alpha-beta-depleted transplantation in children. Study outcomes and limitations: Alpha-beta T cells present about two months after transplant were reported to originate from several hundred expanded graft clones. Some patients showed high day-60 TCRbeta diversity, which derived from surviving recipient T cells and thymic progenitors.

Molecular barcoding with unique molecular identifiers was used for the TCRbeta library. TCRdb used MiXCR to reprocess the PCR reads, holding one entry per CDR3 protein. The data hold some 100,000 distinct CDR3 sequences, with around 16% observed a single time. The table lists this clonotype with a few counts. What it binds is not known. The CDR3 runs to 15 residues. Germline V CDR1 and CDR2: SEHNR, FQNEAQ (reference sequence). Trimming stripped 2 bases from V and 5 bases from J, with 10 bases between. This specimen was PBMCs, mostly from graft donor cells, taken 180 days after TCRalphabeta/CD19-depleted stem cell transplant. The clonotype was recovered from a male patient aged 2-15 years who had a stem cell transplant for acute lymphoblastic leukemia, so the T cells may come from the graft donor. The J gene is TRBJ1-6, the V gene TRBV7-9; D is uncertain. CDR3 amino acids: CASSLLTSDNSPLHF. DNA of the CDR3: TGTGCCAGCAGCTTACTTACCTCGGATAATTCACCCCTCCACTTT.